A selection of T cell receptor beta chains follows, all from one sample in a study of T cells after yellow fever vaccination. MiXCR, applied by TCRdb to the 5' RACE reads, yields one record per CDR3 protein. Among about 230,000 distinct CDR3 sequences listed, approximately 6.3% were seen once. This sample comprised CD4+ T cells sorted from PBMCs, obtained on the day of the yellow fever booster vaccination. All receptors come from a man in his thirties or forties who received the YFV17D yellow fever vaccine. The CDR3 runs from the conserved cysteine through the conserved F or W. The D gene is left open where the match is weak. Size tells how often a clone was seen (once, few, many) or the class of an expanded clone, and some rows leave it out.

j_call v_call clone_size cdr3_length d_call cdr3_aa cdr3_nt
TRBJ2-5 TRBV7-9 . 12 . CASGVGRETQYF TGTGCCAGCGGTGTGGGGCGCGAGACCCAGTACTTC
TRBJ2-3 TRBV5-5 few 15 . CASSLGPGSTDTQYF TGTGCCAGCAGCCTGGGTCCCGGGAGCACAGATACGCAGTATTTT
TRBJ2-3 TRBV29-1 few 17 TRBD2 CSVDRYPSGRSTDTQYF TGCAGCGTTGACCGGTACCCTAGCGGGAGGAGCACAGATACGCAGTATTTT
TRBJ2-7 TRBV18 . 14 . CASSPLQGGHEQYF TGTGCCAGCTCACCCCTACAGGGAGGCCACGAGCAGTACTTC
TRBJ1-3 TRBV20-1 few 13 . CSAGASSGNTIYF TGCAGTGCAGGGGCCTCCTCTGGAAACACCATATATTTT
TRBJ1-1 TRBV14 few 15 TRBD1 CASSRQGLRNTEAFF TGTGCCAGCAGCCGACAGGGGCTAAGGAACACTGAAGCTTTCTTT
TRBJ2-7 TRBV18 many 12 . CASSPNPYEQYF TGTGCCAGCTCACCGAATCCCTACGAGCAGTACTTC
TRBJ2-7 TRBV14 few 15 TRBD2 CASSKTSGYSYEQYF TGTGCCAGCAGCAAGACTAGCGGATACTCCTACGAGCAGTACTTC
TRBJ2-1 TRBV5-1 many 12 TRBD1 CASSQGDNEQFF TGCGCCAGCTCACAGGGGGACAATGAGCAGTTCTTC
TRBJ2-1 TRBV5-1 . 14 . CASRRDFEYNEQFF TGCGCCAGCAGACGGGATTTTGAATACAATGAGCAGTTCTTC
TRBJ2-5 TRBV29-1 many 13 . CSVEGGSRETQYF TGCAGCGTTGAGGGGGGATCCAGGGAGACCCAGTACTTC
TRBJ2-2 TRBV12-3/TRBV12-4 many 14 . CASTGRKNTGELFF TGTGCCAGCACGGGACGGAAGAACACCGGGGAGCTGTTTTTT
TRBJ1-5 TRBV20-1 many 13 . CSAAVNSNQPQHF TGCAGTGCTGCCGTTAATAGCAATCAGCCCCAGCATTTT
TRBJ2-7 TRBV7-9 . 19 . CASSVSSVGFNKSSYEQYF TGTGCCAGCAGCGTTAGTAGTGTGGGTTTCAACAAAAGCTCCTACGAGCAGTACTTC
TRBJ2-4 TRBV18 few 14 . CASSPQPGANIQYF TGTGCCAGCTCACCACAGCCCGGGGCAAACATTCAGTACTTC
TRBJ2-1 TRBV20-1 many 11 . CSATPFDEQFF TGCAGTGCTACCCCATTCGATGAGCAGTTCTTC
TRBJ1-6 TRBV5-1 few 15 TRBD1 CASSVGQANSSPLHF TGCGCCAGCAGCGTGGGACAGGCAAATAGCTCACCCCTCCACTTT
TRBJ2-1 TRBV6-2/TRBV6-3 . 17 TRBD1 CASSYYGSGTANNEQFF TGTGCCAGCAGTTATTACGGGTCGGGGACAGCTAACAATGAGCAGTTCTTC
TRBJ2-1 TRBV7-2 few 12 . CASSHPVNEQFF TGTGCCAGCAGCCATCCCGTTAATGAGCAGTTCTTC
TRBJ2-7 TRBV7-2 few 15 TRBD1 CASSLDTGAPYEQYF TGTGCCAGCAGCTTAGACACAGGGGCCCCCTACGAGCAGTACTTC
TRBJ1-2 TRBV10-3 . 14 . CAISESSRYYGYTF TGTGCCATCAGTGAGTCGAGCAGGTACTATGGCTACACCTTC
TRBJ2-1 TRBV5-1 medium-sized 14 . CASSFRGSYNEQFF TGTGCCAGCAGCTTTCGGGGCTCCTACAATGAGCAGTTCTTC
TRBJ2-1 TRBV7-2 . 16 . CASSPVGLLSYNEQFF TGTGCCAGCAGCCCTGTAGGACTCCTCTCCTACAATGAGCAGTTCTTC